The 6 T cell receptor beta chains below come from one sample, sequenced in a study of beta chain features in type 1 diabetes. General study findings and limits: There was a moderate but significant shortening of TCRB CDR3s in all four CD4+ subsets of Type 1 diabetes patients.

The antigens these receptors bind are not known. Since all of the isolated RNA was reverse transcribed, expressed TCRB transcripts were what got sequenced. The method was immunoSEQ multiplex PCR; TCRdb's version includes in-frame clones alone and lacks a portion of them. The table has tens of thousands of clones, around 60% seen once. The sequenced sample consisted of stem cell memory CD4+ T cells from blood. The receptors were sampled from a young woman with type 1 diabetes.

The V gene is TRBV7-9, the J gene TRBJ2-1, with a tentative D call TRBD1 (6 bases). This CDR3 has 16 residues. Per germline, CDR1 SEHNR and CDR2 FQNEAQ (reference sequence). Trimming left V 5 bases short and J 3 bases short, with 17 bases between. CDR3 sequence reads: CASSADRNRVYNEQFF. CDR3 bases: TGTGCCAGCAGCGCCGACAGGAATAGAGTCTACAATGAGCAGTTCTTC. The variable domain in full, with the rest retrieved from reference TRBV7-9 and TRBJ2-1, is DTGVSQNPRHKITKRGQNVTFRCDPISEHNRLYWYRQTLGQGPEFLTYFQNEAQLEKSRLLSDRFSAERPKGSFSTLEIQRTEQGDSAMYLCASSADRNRVYNEQFFGPGTRLTVL.

In its sample, this clone was seen a few times. The chain joins TRBV29-1 to TRBJ2-3; 7 positions agree with TRBD1. Germline values: CDR1 SQVTM, CDR2 ANQGSEA. The CDR3 covers 17 residues. Germline trimming cut 1 base from V and 1 base from J; bases unmatched to any gene: 11. CDR3 sequence: CSVEGRTGFVGTDTQYF. The CDR3 DNA sequence: TGCAGCGTTGAAGGTCGGACAGGCTTTGTGGGCACAGATACGCAGTATTTT.

This clone was counted a few times. This chain joins TRBV6-6 and TRBJ2-1; D gene ambiguous. Germline V gives CDR1 MNHNY, CDR2 SVGAGI (reference sequence). The CDR3 consists of 15 residues. Trimming stripped 7 bases from V and 6 bases from J, with 19 bases between. Here the CDR3 DNA reads TGTGCCAGCACCCCACATTTACGTGTCTTCAATGAGCAGTTCTTC. The encoded protein is CASTPHLRVFNEQFF.

This clone was seen a handful of times. The chain recombines TRBV7-2 with TRBJ2-5; 8 positions match TRBD2. Trimming removed 8 bases from V and 5 bases from J; junction bases left unmatched: 4. There are 12 residues in the CDR3. CDR1 SGHTA and CDR2 FQGNSA come from the germline V gene. CDR3 sequence (DNA): TGTGCCAGCCTGACTAGCGACGAGACCCAGTACTTC. Its protein is CASLTSDETQYF.

V usage is TRBV10-3 and J usage is TRBJ2-5; 14 bases agree with TRBD2. CDR1 and CDR2 from the germline V gene are ENHRY and SYGVKD. The CDR3 sequence is 18 residues long. Unmatched junction bases numbered 8, after V lost 0 bases and J lost 5 bases. The CDR3 DNA follows: TGTGCCATCAGTGAGTCGACTAGCGGGAGGGCCTTAGGCGAGACCCAGTACTTC. It specifies CAISESTSGRALGETQYF.

This clone has a single count. The gene calls are TRBV4-2 and TRBJ1-4; no firm D call. From germline, CDR1 is LGHNA and CDR2 YNFKEQ. V was trimmed by 4 bases and J by 5 bases, leaving 11 bases between them. The CDR3 length is 14 residues. Here the CDR3 DNA reads TGTGCCAGCAGCCTCATGGAGAAGAATGAAAAACTGTTTTTT. This gives the protein CASSLMEKNEKLFF.